The T cell receptor (beta chain) under discussion was sequenced for a study of T cells in Graves' hyperthyroidism and ophthalmopathy (dated by TCRdb to between 2018 and 2021). Regarding the study in general: Peripheral blood samples were taken at the time of initial diagnosis, prior to any treatment. For training and testing, the roughly 93 patients in the discovery cohort were randomly divided in a 7:3 ratio. To identify distinguishing TCR V-J signatures, a discovery cohort of 90 to 100 patients was used, comprising approximately 40 with Graves' ophthalmopathy and approximately 58 with stable Graves' hyperthyroidism. After sampling, hyperthyroidism patients received methimazole starting at 30 mg daily, and ophthalmopathy patients received high-dose intravenous methylprednisolone. Whether ophthalmopathy could be predicted prospectively was tested in an independent validation cohort made up of some 20 hyperthyroidism patients plus 17 patients who later progressed to ophthalmopathy. The paper reports TCR Vbeta CDR3 sequencing of some 140 peripheral blood samples: around 45 ophthalmopathy, under 80 hyperthyroidism and around 17 progressor patients. In several Graves' hyperthyroidism patients, the study also compared T-cell repertoires from thyroid tissue with T-cell repertoires from blood. Study-wide findings and limitations: Blood samples also contained most of the expanded thyroid clonotypes (frequency above 0.001), which suggests that blood repertoires may reflect thyroid immune responses. No statistical method was used to fix the sample size in advance, and group allocation was not hidden from the investigators. In validation, the model predicted progression to ophthalmopathy a median of roughly 6.2 months before onset, with roughly 68% sensitivity and roughly 79% specificity. A 13 V-J signature model separated ophthalmopathy from stable hyperthyroidism, with about 88% sensitivity and 81.08% specificity in cross-validation and 80%/75% in testing.

TCR beta CDR3 regions were amplified from RNA transcripts. For the first round of RT-PCR on the TCR CDR3, the HTBI primer set was used together with the Qiagen OneStep RT-PCR kit. A second multiplex PCR round built the libraries, followed by size selection and purification. The libraries were sequenced on an Illumina HiSeq2000 using paired-end 100 bp reads. As for how the authors treated the data: Raw data were processed with SOAPnuke, discarding reads with adapters, uncalled bases, mean Phred below 15, or no exact constant-primer or identifier match. COPE v1.2.5 was used to merge the high-quality paired reads, and each unique nucleotide sequence was defined as a clonotype. MiTCR v1.1 was used to align clonotypes to the IMGT TRBV, TRBD and TRBJ reference segments. Analysis was restricted to V-J combinations with a frequency above 0.0001, which covered 99% to 99.2% of repertoires. The TCS score was defined as the ratio of F50 (clonal expansion) to E x V (chaos), calculated using BLOSUM62-based TCRdist between CDR3 peptides within each V-J. Welch's t-statistics and random forest reduced 500 to 550 V-J features to under 15, which were used in a naive Bayes classifier (R e1071). TCRdb passed the public sequencing reads through fastp at Q25 and MiXCR, retaining productive beta sequences. Identical CDR3 proteins give one entry, which carries the most common genes and DNA. V and J calls and clone size were set by TCRdb, not the authors. For this sample there are about 500,000 distinct CDR3 sequences; over 15% appear just once. The ten largest clones represent around 19% of the sample.

This clonotype has only a few counts. Which antigen it targets is not known. Base qualities are not provided; no much larger clone lies one nucleotide away. A patient counted as having stable Graves' hyperthyroidism if no progression to ophthalmopathy occurred over 18 months of follow-up. Hyperthyroidism patients were aged 18 to 65 years and newly diagnosed, with disease duration of less than 2 months. Exclusion was applied to patients with uncontrolled infections, other autoimmune diseases, pregnancy or lactation. Clinical symptoms, serum thyroxine and TRAb, thyroid ultrasound, and orbital computed tomography formed the basis for the diagnoses. PBMCs were isolated from around 10 ml of fresh peripheral blood by Ficoll-Paque density gradient centrifugation. Total RNA was extracted with Trizol reagent, and quality was checked on an Agilent 2100 Bioanalyzer. CDR1 is given as SEHNR and CDR2 as FQNEAQ, both from the germline V gene (reference sequence). V and J are truncated by 0 bases and 0 bases respectively, leaving an intervening sequence of 8 bases. Taken from cysteine to phenylalanine, the CDR3 has 15 residues. The read is trimmed to its CDR3 DNA, 45 bases read in frame from base 1.

Sequencing used blood. The sequence joins TRBV7-9 to TRBJ1-2; the D gene lacks a confident call. This receptor was taken from a woman under 30 with Graves' hyperthyroidism. The CDR3 in this case is CASSLAGFTNYGYTF. The DNA sequence reads TGTGCCAGCAGCTTAGCGGGGTTCACTAACTATGGCTACACCTTC. Beyond the CDR3, the reference TRBV7-9 and TRBJ1-2 genes provide the residues; the full variable domain reads: DTGVSQNPRHKITKRGQNVTFRCDPISEHNRLYWYRQTLGQGPEFLTYFQNEAQLEKSRLLSDRFSAERPKGSFSTLEIQRTEQGDSAMYLCASSLAGFTNYGYTFGSGTRLTVV.